This entry describes one TCR beta chain. Its antigen is not identified. Selected positively for CCR7 and CD45RO-negative, naive CD8 cells excluded terminally differentiated effector memory CD45RA+ cells. The germline CDR1 and CDR2 sequences are SGHRS and YFSETQ. Between the trimmed V and J ends, which lost 0 bases and 1 base, there was a span of 10 bases. The CDR3 length is 15 residues. The sample comes from a study of shared clonotypes between healthy human individuals. Across the study: Those who served as donors were a couple of women and a few men between the ages of 18 and 49.

The study's findings and limits: In contrast to clonotypes shared by all four donors, non-shared clonotypes had lower generation probabilities. Among donors, the sharing of clonotypes was expected to be influenced by sequencing depth.

It was at deep level that the assay was run. Sequencing was performed with immunoSEQ multiplex PCR; in TCRdb, only in-frame clones are kept and a portion is missing. The table lists some 2,100,000 clones, about 93% of them singletons. The rearrangement uses TRBV5-1 and TRBJ1-1, with no clear D. Input material: naive CD8+ T cells from PBMCs. This TCR derives from a man between 18 and 35 years old in good health. Some clones in this sample may be carry-over from other donors' samples. CDR3 amino acids: CASSLERTANTEAFF. CDR3 nucleotide sequence: TGCGCCAGCAGCTTGGAGAGGACGGCGAACACTGAAGCTTTCTTT.